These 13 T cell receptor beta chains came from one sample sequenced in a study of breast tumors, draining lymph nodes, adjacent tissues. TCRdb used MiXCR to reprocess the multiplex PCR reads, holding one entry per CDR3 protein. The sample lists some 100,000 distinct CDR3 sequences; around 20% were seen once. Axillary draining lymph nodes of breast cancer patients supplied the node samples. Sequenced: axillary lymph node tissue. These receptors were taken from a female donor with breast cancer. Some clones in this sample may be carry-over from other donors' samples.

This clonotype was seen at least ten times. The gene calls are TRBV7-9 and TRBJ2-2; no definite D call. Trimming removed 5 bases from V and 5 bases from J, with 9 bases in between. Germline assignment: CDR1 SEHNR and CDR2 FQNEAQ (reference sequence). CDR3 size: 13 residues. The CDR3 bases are TGTGCCAGCAGCGCAGACGGTACCGGGGAGCTGTTTTTT. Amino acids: CASSADGTGELFF.

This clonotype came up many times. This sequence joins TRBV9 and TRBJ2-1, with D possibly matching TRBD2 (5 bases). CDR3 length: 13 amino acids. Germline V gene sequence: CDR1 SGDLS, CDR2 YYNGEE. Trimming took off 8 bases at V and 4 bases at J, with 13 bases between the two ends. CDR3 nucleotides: TGTGCCAGTGGTAGCGATATTTACAATGAGCAGTTCTTC. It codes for CASGSDIYNEQFF.

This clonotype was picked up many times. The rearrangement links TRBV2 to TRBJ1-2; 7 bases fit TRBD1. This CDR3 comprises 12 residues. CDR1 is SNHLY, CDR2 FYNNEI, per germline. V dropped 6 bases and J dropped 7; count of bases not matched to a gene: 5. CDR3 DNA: TGTGCCAGCAGCAAGCGACAGGGTGGCTACACCTTC. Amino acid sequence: CASSKRQGGYTF.

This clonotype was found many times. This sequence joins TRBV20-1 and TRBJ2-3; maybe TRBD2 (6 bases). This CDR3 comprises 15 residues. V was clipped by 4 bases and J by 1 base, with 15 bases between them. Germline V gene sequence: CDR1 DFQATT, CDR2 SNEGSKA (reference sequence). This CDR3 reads CSAIGTSFGTDTQYF. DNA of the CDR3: TGCAGTGCTATCGGGACTTCCTTTGGCACAGATACGCAGTATTTT.

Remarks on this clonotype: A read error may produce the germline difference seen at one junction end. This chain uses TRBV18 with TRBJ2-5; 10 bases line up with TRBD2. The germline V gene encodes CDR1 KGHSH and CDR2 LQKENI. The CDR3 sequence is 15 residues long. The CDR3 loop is CAGSPPLAGDGTQYF. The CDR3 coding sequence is TGTGCCGGCTCACCACCCCTAGCGGGAGACGGGACCCAGTACTTC. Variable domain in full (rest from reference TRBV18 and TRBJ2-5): NAGVMQNPRHLVRRRGQEARLRCSPMKGHSHVYWYRQLPEEGLKFMVYLQKENIIDESGMPKERFSAEFPKEGPSILRIQQVVRGDSAAYFCAGSPPLAGDGTQYFGPGTRLLVL.

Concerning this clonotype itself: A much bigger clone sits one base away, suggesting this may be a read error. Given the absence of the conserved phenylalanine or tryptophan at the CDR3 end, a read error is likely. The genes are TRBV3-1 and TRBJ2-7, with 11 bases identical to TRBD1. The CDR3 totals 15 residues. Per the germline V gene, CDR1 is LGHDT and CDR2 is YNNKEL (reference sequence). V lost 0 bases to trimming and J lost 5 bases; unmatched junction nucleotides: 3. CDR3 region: CASSQDWTGGHEQYL. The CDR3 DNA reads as TGTGCCAGCAGCCAAGATTGGACAGGGGGCCACGAGCAGTACCTC.

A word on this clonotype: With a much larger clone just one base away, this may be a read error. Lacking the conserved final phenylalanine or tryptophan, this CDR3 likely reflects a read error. DNA for the CDR3: TGTGCCAGCAGCCTCCTGGCGGACACAGATACGCAGTATTCT. It translates to CASSLLADTDTQYS. The genes are TRBV9 and TRBJ2-3; D gene unclear. V was cut by 4 bases and J by 2 bases, with 11 bases left in between. The CDR3 covers 14 residues. CDR1 and CDR2 (germline): SGDLS, YYNGEE.

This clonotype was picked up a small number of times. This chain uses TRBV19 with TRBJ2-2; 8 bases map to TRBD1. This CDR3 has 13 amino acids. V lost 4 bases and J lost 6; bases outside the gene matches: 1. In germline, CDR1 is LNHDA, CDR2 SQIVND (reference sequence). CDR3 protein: CASSNRGAGELFF. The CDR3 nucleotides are TGTGCCAGTAGTAACAGGGGGGCCGGGGAGCTGTTTTTT.

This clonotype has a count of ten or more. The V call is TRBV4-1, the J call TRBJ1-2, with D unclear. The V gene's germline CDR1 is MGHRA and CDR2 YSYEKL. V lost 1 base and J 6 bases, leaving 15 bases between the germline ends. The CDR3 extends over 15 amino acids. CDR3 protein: CASSQGSRPPNGYTF. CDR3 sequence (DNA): TGCGCCAGCAGCCAAGGAAGCAGGCCCCCCAATGGCTACACCTTC.

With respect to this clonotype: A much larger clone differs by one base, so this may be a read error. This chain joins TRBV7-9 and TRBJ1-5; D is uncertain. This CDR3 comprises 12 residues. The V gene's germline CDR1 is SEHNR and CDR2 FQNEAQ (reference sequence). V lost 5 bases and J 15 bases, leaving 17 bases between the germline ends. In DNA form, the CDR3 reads TGTGCCAGCAGCGCCGGTGGTTCAGCCCGGCATTTT. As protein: CASSAGGSARHF.

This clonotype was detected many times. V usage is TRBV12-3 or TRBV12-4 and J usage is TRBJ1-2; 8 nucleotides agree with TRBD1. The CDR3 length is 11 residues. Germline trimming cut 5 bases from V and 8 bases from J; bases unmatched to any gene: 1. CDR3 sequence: CASSRDRGYTF. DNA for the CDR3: TGTGCCAGCAGTCGGGACAGGGGCTACACCTTC.

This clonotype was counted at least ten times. The CDR3 DNA is TGTGCCAGCAGCCCTTCGGGACACGGCTACACCTTC. Its translation is CASSPSGHGYTF. V and J are TRBV3-1 and TRBJ1-2, with D possibly TRBD1 on 6 matching bases. This CDR3 is 12 amino acids long. Trimming shortened V by 4 bases and J by 8 bases, and 11 bases separated the two germline ends. Germline V gene sequence: CDR1 LGHDT, CDR2 YNNKEL (reference sequence).

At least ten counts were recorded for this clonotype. CDR3: CSVDRDTFGEQYF. In DNA form, the CDR3 reads TGCAGTGTTGACCGGGACACGTTCGGCGAGCAGTACTTC. The V call is TRBV20-1, the J call TRBJ2-7, with a tentative D call TRBD1 (6 bases). The CDR3 is 13 amino acids. V lost 7 bases to trimming and J lost 6 bases, with 19 bases between them. The V gene's germline CDR1 is DFQATT and CDR2 SNEGSKA (reference sequence).